The present T cell receptor beta chain was sequenced within a study of blood T cell repertoires in COVID-19. Overall study: The cDNA or gDNA used as material had been derived from T cells, B-cell-depleted T cells, or PBMCs.

Per the authors' pipeline: Amplification from reference gene primers served as the basis for estimated nucleated cell counts. Here immunoSEQ multiplex PCR was the method, and the copy in TCRdb shows in-frame clones only, minus some. The V and J calls and the clone size are those of that table, but D and trimming were determined from the DNA. The sample has about 100,000 clones, roughly 82% seen once; the top ten hold around a quarter. The CDR3 has 16 amino acids. Germline CDR1 LGHDT, CDR2 YNNKEL (reference sequence). Trimming removed 5 bases from V and 0 bases from J; junction bases left unmatched: 3.

The clonotype comes from a man aged 55 to 70 with acute or convalescent COVID-19. The chain couples TRBV3-1 (or the pseudogene TRBV3-2) to TRBJ2-7; TRBD2 matches 14 bases. The sequencing input was peripheral blood. This CDR3 is CASSLGTSGSSYEQYF. The CDR3 nucleotides are TGTGCCAGCAGCTTGGGGACTAGCGGGAGCTCCTACGAGCAGTACTTC.